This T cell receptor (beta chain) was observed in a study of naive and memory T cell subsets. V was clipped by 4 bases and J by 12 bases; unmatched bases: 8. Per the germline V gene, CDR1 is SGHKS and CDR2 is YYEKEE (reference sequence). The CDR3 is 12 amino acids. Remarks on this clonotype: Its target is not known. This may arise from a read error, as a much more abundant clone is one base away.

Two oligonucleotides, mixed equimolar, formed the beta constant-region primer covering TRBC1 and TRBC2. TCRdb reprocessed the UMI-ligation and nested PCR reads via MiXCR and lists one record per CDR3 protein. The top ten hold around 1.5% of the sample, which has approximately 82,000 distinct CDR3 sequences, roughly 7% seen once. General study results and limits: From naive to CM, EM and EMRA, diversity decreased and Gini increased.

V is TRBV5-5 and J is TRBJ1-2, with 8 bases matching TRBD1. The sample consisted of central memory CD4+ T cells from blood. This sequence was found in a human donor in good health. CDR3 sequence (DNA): TGTGCCAGCAGCCCAGGACAGGGCGGCCACACCTTC. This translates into CASSPGQGGHTF.